This TCR beta chain stems from a study of beta chain features in type 1 diabetes. Study-level background: Examination spanned around 110 million sorted cells from all samples.

A heparinised blood draw that averaged about 0.11 L was obtained once from each donor. V gave up 2 bases and J gave up 3 bases, with 8 bases separating them. Germline CDR1 SGHDN, CDR2 FVKESK. The CDR3 is 14 amino acids. General study results and limits: TCRB CDR3s were moderately but significantly shorter in Type 1 diabetes patients in all four CD4+ subsets. VDJ junctions from type 1 diabetes patients carried fewer insertions and larger deletions.

Sequencing targeted expressed TCRB transcripts, as all isolated RNA had been reverse transcribed. Sequenced by immunoSEQ multiplex PCR; TCRdb stores in-frame clones only, minus some. Seen here are more than 50,000 clones, around three fifths observed once, and the top ten hold 2.2%. Of note for this clone: Its antigen is not known.

The specimen was Tregs from blood. This receptor was taken from a young woman in good health. V is TRBV14 and J is TRBJ2-1; D is undetermined. The CDR3 sequence: CASSQRSGYNEQFF. CDR3 sequence (DNA): TGTGCCAGCAGCCAAAGATCCGGCTACAATGAGCAGTTCTTC.